The next 26 T cell receptor beta chains were all read from a single sample in a study of blood T cell repertoires in COVID-19. Sequencing used immunoSEQ multiplex PCR; TCRdb keeps in-frame clones, though not all of them. Of 65,000 to 85,000 clones listed, roughly 78% are singletons. The sequenced sample consisted of peripheral blood. The receptor set was obtained from a woman of 80 years or more with active or convalescent COVID-19.

The genes are TRBV5-6 and TRBJ2-7; 7 bases are a match to TRBD1. The V gene's germline CDR1 is SGHDT and CDR2 YYEEEE. V trimming: 1 base; J trimming: 9 bases; junction bases outside the gene matches: 13. CDR3 length equals 15 residues. The CDR3 DNA reads as TGTGCCAGCAGCTTGTCGAGGGGGCTTTTAATGGTGCAGTACTTC. Residues: CASSLSRGLLMVQYF.

This chain connects TRBV13 to TRBJ2-7, with 9 bases aligning to TRBD2. The J segment lost 3 bases and the V segment lost 0 bases, leaving 0 bases of the junction unmatched. This CDR3 is built from 14 residues. Germline lookup yields CDR1 PRHDT and CDR2 FYEKMQ (reference sequence). DNA of the CDR3: TGTGCCAGCAGCTTAGGGACTAGCGGCTACGAGCAGTACTTC. Encoded protein: CASSLGTSGYEQYF.

V is TRBV30 and J is TRBJ1-1; 7 nucleotides match TRBD1. The germline CDR1 and CDR2 sequences are GTSNPN and SVGIG (reference sequence). The CDR3 is 13 amino acids. After removal of 4 bases from V and 0 bases from J, the junction contained 2 bases not matched to a gene. The CDR3 reads CAWKDRMNTEAFF. The CDR3 nucleotides read TGTGCCTGGAAGGACAGGATGAACACTGAAGCTTTCTTT.

The chain couples TRBV11-3 to TRBJ2-5; 9 bases map to TRBD1. The germline V gene has CDR1 SGHNT and CDR2 YENEEA. The length of the CDR3 is 14 residues. V was clipped by 1 base and J by 7 bases; unmatched bases: 4. In DNA, the CDR3 is TGTGCCAGCAGCTTAGGGACAGGGGTGGGGACCCAGTACTTC. Amino acid sequence: CASSLGTGVGTQYF.

The rearrangement joins TRBV6-5 to TRBJ2-2; 10 nucleotides match TRBD1. The CDR3 has 15 amino acids. Germline assignment: CDR1 MNHEY and CDR2 SVGAGI. The J segment lost 4 bases and the V segment lost 6 bases, leaving 5 bases of the junction unmatched. The CDR3 nucleotides read TGTGCCAGCAGAGGGGGACAGGGGACCACCGGGGAGCTGTTTTTT. Residues: CASRGGQGTTGELFF.

The J gene is TRBJ2-7, the V gene TRBV19, with 11 bases matching TRBD1. V gave up 5 bases and J gave up 7 bases; unmatched junction bases: 7. This CDR3 is built from 14 residues. The V gene's germline CDR1 is LNHDA and CDR2 SQIVND (reference sequence). The CDR3 region has the DNA TGTGCCAGTAGTTGGACAGGGGGCGTGGGTGAGCAGTACTTC. It is translated as CASSWTGGVGEQYF.

The chain joins TRBV19 to TRBJ2-6; perhaps TRBD1 as D (5 bases). The ends were cut back, 2 bases at V and 4 bases at J, with 9 bases in the middle. The CDR3 contains 15 residues. The germline V gene has CDR1 LNHDA and CDR2 SQIVND (reference sequence). CDR3 nucleotides: TGTGCCAGTAGTATAACATCAGGGGGGGCCAACGTCCTGACTTTC. Protein: CASSITSGGANVLTF.

This clone is a singleton in its sample. The rearrangement joins TRBV19 to TRBJ2-1, with 10 bases identical to TRBD2. The CDR3 is 14 amino acids. Trimming removed 6 bases from V and 12 bases from J; junction bases left unmatched: 11. The germline gives CDR1 LNHDA, CDR2 SQIVND (reference sequence). This chain's CDR3 is CASSNTFSGGPQFF. In DNA, the CDR3 is TGTGCCAGTAGCAATACTTTTAGCGGGGGGCCGCAGTTCTTC.

In its sample, this clone was seen once. DNA for the CDR3: TGTGCCAGCAGCTTGGCGGAGCGAGCTAATGAAAAACTGTTTTTT. The encoded protein is CASSLAERANEKLFF. The chain couples TRBV7-9 to TRBJ1-4, with D unresolved. Per germline, CDR1 SEHNR and CDR2 FQNEAQ (reference sequence). V dropped 3 bases and J dropped 3 bases, with 11 bases sitting between them. The CDR3 length is 15 residues.

The chain carries TRBV4-1 and TRBJ2-7; 10 bases are shared with TRBD1. The CDR3 covers 18 residues. With 3 bases clipped from V and 2 bases from J, the junction kept 13 bases outside the gene matches. Germline values: CDR1 MGHRA, CDR2 YSYEKL. As DNA, the CDR3 is TGCGCCAGCAGCCAGCCCTTAGGGCCCGGGACAGGGGCCTACGAGCAGTACTTC. The encoded protein is CASSQPLGPGTGAYEQYF.

V usage is TRBV27 and J usage is TRBJ2-2; TRBD2 matches at 11 bases. Germline CDR1 is MNHEY and CDR2 is SMNVEV (reference sequence). The CDR3 contains 22 residues. J was trimmed by 0 bases and V by 4 bases; bases with no gene match: 19. The CDR3 region has the DNA TGTGCCAGCAGTTCGGGGCTAGCGGGGGGATCGTTTCCATTCTCGAACACCGGGGAGCTGTTTTTT. Its translation: CASSSGLAGGSFPFSNTGELFF.

This chain links TRBV6-6 with TRBJ2-5; 7 nucleotides match TRBD2. This CDR3 has 17 amino acids. Germline V lookup: CDR1 MNHNY, CDR2 SVGAGI (reference sequence). V was pared by 5 bases and J by 2 bases, with 14 bases of the junction left unmatched. As DNA, the CDR3 is TGTGCCAGCAGTCCAAGCGTACCGGGAGGTTGGCAAGAGACCCAGTACTTC. It translates to CASSPSVPGGWQETQYF.

The gene calls are TRBV5-1 and TRBJ1-2, with 7 bases that match TRBD1. The CDR3 runs 15 residues. After removal of 0 bases from V and 4 bases from J, the junction contained 6 bases not matched to a gene. Germline V gene lookup returns CDR1 SGHRS and CDR2 YFSETQ. The CDR3 DNA reads TGCGCCAGCAGCTTGGTCGGGGACAGCGTCTATGGCTACACCTTC. It yields the protein CASSLVGDSVYGYTF.

The chain links TRBV7-2 to TRBJ2-7, with a possible D match to TRBD2 (5 bases). V lost 1 base and J 1 base, leaving 11 bases between the germline ends. The CDR3 loop spans 15 amino acids. Germline lookup yields CDR1 SGHTA and CDR2 FQGNSA. The CDR3 sequence: CASSLGLRTSYEQYF. The CDR3 coding sequence is TGTGCCAGCAGCTTAGGGTTGCGGACTTCCTACGAGCAGTACTTC. Full variable domain (missing parts from reference TRBV7-2 and TRBJ2-7): GAGVSQSPSNKVTEKGKDVELRCDPISGHTALYWYRQSLGQGLEFLIYFQGNSAPDKSGLPSDRFSAERTGGSVSTLTIQRTQQEDSAVYLCASSLGLRTSYEQYFGPGTRLTVT.

The chain has TRBV7-3 and TRBJ2-1; 11 bases agree with TRBD2. Germline V gene lookup returns CDR1 SGHTA and CDR2 FQGTGA. The CDR3 has 15 residues. The V gene end was trimmed by 5 bases and the J gene end by 3 bases; junction bases not matched to a gene: 3. The CDR3 protein is CASSETSGNYNEQFF. The CDR3, as DNA: TGTGCCAGCAGCGAGACTAGCGGGAACTACAATGAGCAGTTCTTC.

J is TRBJ2-7 and V is TRBV12-3 or TRBV12-4; TRBD1 is a possible D gene (6 bases). Trimming removed 3 bases at V and 0 bases at J, with 6 bases between. This CDR3 has 13 residues. Here the CDR3 reads CASSFRGSYEQYF. The CDR3 nucleotides are TGTGCCAGCAGTTTCAGGGGCTCCTACGAGCAGTACTTC.

This chain connects TRBV5-1 to TRBJ2-1, with D possibly matching TRBD1 (6 bases). The germline gives CDR1 SGHRS, CDR2 YFSETQ. CDR3 length: 19 amino acids. Trimming took 0 bases from V and 10 from J, leaving 29 bases between them. This CDR3 is CASSLGGLGAEPSRNEQFF. The CDR3, as DNA: TGCGCCAGCAGCTTGGGGGGCCTGGGGGCTGAGCCCAGTCGTAACGAGCAGTTCTTC.

The table lists this clone with a count of one. This rearrangement joins TRBV18 to TRBJ2-3; 11 nucleotides match TRBD1. The J segment lost 7 bases and the V segment lost 3 bases, leaving 6 bases of the junction unmatched. Germline values: CDR1 KGHSH, CDR2 LQKENI. The CDR3 is made up of 15 amino acids. CDR3 region: CASSPLDRGHNTQYF. The CDR3 DNA reads TGTGCCAGCTCACCTCTGGACAGGGGGCACAATACGCAGTATTTT.

The rearrangement uses TRBV4-2 and TRBJ1-2; 9 nucleotides agree with TRBD1. Germline lookup yields CDR1 LGHNA and CDR2 YNFKEQ. With 4 bases clipped from V and 5 bases from J, the junction kept 5 bases outside the gene matches. The length of the CDR3 is 14 residues. The CDR3 DNA sequence: TGTGCCAGCAGCCCCTCCGGGACAGGGTATGGCTACACCTTC. Translation: CASSPSGTGYGYTF.

Worth noting for this clone: An end of the junction differs from the germline gene, which may be a read error. V usage is TRBV15 and J usage is TRBJ2-4; tentatively, D is TRBD2 (5 bases). The CDR3 has 13 amino acids. CDR1 LNHNV and CDR2 YYDKDF come from the germline V gene (reference sequence). This CDR3 reads CATSRLATNIQYF. Here the CDR3 DNA reads TGTGCCACCAGCAGACTAGCCACAAACATTCAGTACTTC.

The chain recombines TRBV6-5 with TRBJ2-7; 12 bases are shared with TRBD2. CDR3 length: 15 amino acids. Per germline, CDR1 MNHEY and CDR2 SVGAGI. V lost 4 bases and J lost 6; bases outside the gene matches: 7. CDR3 sequence reads: CASSSLTSGSSEQYF. The DNA for the CDR3 is TGTGCCAGCAGTTCATTGACTAGCGGGAGTTCCGAGCAGTACTTC.

This clone was counted once. The chain combines TRBV19 with TRBJ1-5; D may be TRBD1 (6 bases). V lost 5 bases and J lost 4, with 15 bases in between. The CDR3 length is 15 residues. Germline V lookup: CDR1 LNHDA, CDR2 SQIVND (reference sequence). The CDR3: CASSPSERGNQPQHF. The CDR3 nucleotides read TGTGCCAGTAGTCCCTCAGAGAGGGGGAATCAGCCCCAGCATTTT.

The chain has TRBV5-1 and TRBJ2-5, with 9 bases matching TRBD1. The CDR3 runs 16 residues. J gave up 2 bases and V 2 bases, and 7 bases lay outside the gene matches. The V gene's germline CDR1 is SGHRS and CDR2 YFSETQ. CDR3 sequence: CASSLNGQGQQETQYF. The CDR3 nucleotides read TGCGCCAGCAGCTTAAATGGACAGGGGCAACAAGAGACCCAGTACTTC.

This clone was counted between two and nine times. The rearrangement joins TRBV18 to TRBJ2-3; TRBD2 agrees at 7 bases. This CDR3 spans 15 amino acids. Per germline, CDR1 KGHSH and CDR2 LQKENI. V lost 5 bases and J lost 0; bases outside the gene matches: 5. DNA for the CDR3: TGTGCCAGCTCAGCGCGGGAGACTAGCACAGATACGCAGTATTTT. This sequence encodes CASSARETSTDTQYF.

The rearrangement links TRBV9 to TRBJ1-2, with 7 bases aligning to TRBD1. The CDR3 contains 16 residues. V lost 0 bases, J lost 7 bases, and 12 bases stayed unmatched. CDR1 is SGDLS and CDR2 is YYNGEE in the germline V gene. The CDR3 is CASSVDGGRGVIGYTF. In nucleotides, the CDR3 is TGTGCCAGCAGCGTAGATGGAGGCAGGGGGGTTATTGGCTACACCTTC. The entire variable domain, with the rest obtained from reference TRBV9 and TRBJ1-2, is as follows: DSGVTQTPKHLITATGQRVTLRCSPRSGDLSVYWYQQSLDQGLQFLIQYYNGEERAKGNILERFSAQQFPDLHSELNLSSLELGDSALYFCASSVDGGRGVIGYTFGSGTRLTVV.

The chain carries TRBV28 and TRBJ2-7; D is undetermined. The CDR3 runs to 12 residues. Trimming left V 5 bases short and J 2 bases short, with 7 bases between. Germline V gene data show CDR1 as MDHEN and CDR2 as SYDVKM. The CDR3 reads CASSRDTYEQYF. CDR3 nucleotide sequence: TGTGCCAGCAGTAGAGACACCTACGAGCAGTACTTC. The variable domain in full, completed from reference TRBV28 and TRBJ2-7, reads DVKVTQSSRYLVKRTGEKVFLECVQDMDHENMFWYRQDPGLGLRLIYFSYDVKMKEKGDIPEGYSVSREKKERFSLILESASTNQTSMYLCASSRDTYEQYFGPGTRLTVT.